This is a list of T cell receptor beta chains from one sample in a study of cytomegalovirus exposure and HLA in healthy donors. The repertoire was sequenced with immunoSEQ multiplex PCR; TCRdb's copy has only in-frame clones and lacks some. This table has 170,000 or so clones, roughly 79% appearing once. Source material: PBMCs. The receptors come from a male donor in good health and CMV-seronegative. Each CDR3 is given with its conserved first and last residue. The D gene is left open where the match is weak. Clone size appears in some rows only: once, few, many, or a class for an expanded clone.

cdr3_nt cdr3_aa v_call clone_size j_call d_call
TGTGCCAGCAGGGGACTGTTTGAAGCTTTCTTT CASRGLFEAFF TRBV6-5 - TRBJ1-1 -
TGTGCCTGGAGTGACTGGAGACAGGACCCCTACAATGAGCAGTTCTTC CAWSDWRQDPYNEQFF TRBV30 - TRBJ2-1 -
TGCGCCAGCAGCCAAGATCCTGGGCAATCGAGACAGCCCCAGCATTTT CASSQDPGQSRQPQHF TRBV4-1 - TRBJ1-5 -
TGTGCCAGCAACGGGGGGAGTTATAGCAATCAGCCCCAGCATTTT CASNGGSYSNQPQHF TRBV2 - TRBJ1-5 -
TGTGCCAGCCGTTACCGGGGAACTGAAGCTTTCTTT CASRYRGTEAFF TRBV6-6 - TRBJ1-1 -
TGTGCCAGCAGCTTAGTGCTAGCGGGAGACCCCTACAATGAGCAGTTCTTC CASSLVLAGDPYNEQFF TRBV7-6 - TRBJ2-1 TRBD2
TGTGCCAGCAGGGCTTCATCGAACACCGGGGAGCTGTTTTTT CASRASSNTGELFF TRBV2 - TRBJ2-2 -
TGTGCCTGGAGTGGGCTCCGAGGCTCTGAAGCTTTCTTT CAWSGLRGSEAFF TRBV30 - TRBJ1-1 -
TGTGCCAGTGCGCGAGGGGGACTAGCGCTCGACAATGAGCAGTTCTTC CASARGGLALDNEQFF TRBV9 - TRBJ2-1 TRBD2
TGTGCCAGCAGCCGGATGGGACTAATTGATCATGAGCAGTTCTTC CASSRMGLIDHEQFF TRBV7-2 - TRBJ2-1 TRBD2
TGTGCCACCGGGACTGGCTACAATGAGCAGTTCTTC CATGTGYNEQFF TRBV15 few TRBJ2-1 -
TGCGCCAGCAGGACAGACAACTACGAGCAGTACTTC CASRTDNYEQYF TRBV5-1 - TRBJ2-7 -
TGTGCCAGCAGTGCCACAGGAAGCTCCTACGAGCAGTACTTC CASSATGSSYEQYF TRBV25-1 - TRBJ2-7 -
TGTGCCAGTAGTATCGGACTAGCGGGCAGCACAGATACGCAGTATTTT CASSIGLAGSTDTQYF TRBV19 - TRBJ2-3 TRBD2
TGTGCCTGGAGTGAGGGCCGACAGATGGATACGCAGTATTTT CAWSEGRQMDTQYF TRBV30 - TRBJ2-3 -
TGTGCCAGCAGCGTAGGAGGGGGTAGCTCCTACAATGAGCAGTTCTTC CASSVGGGSSYNEQFF TRBV9 - TRBJ2-1 -
TGTGCTAGTCAGGGCGTAGGAGATACGCAGTATTTT CASQGVGDTQYF TRBV12-5 few TRBJ2-3 -
TGTGCCAGCAGCCCCTATGGGGGACAGGGCTTCGGCGAGCAGTACTTC CASSPYGGQGFGEQYF TRBV5-6 - TRBJ2-7 TRBD1
TGTGCCAGCAGCGGAAGGCCCGGGACTAGCGGGAGACATGAGCAGTTCTTC CASSGRPGTSGRHEQFF TRBV9 - TRBJ2-1 TRBD2
TGCGCCAGCAGCCAGACTAGCGGGTCCTTGGGTGAGCAGTTCTTC CASSQTSGSLGEQFF TRBV4-1 - TRBJ2-1 TRBD2
TGTGCCAGTATTCCCACCGGCAGGGGGGCCAATGAGCAGTTCTTC CASIPTGRGANEQFF TRBV19 - TRBJ2-1 -
TGTGCCTACGGACAGGGACGAGAGACCCAGTACTTC CAYGQGRETQYF TRBV30 - TRBJ2-5 TRBD1
TGTGCCAGTAAGGGACAGGGGGCGGGAAATTCACCCCTCCACTTT CASKGQGAGNSPLHF TRBV19 - TRBJ1-6 TRBD1
TGTGCCAGCTCACCCCTGGACAGGGGGCCCCAAGAGACCCAGTACTTC CASSPLDRGPQETQYF TRBV18 - TRBJ2-5 TRBD1
TGTGCCAGTAGTCCCGCCCGCCCCGGAGCGGGAGGCCGCGGCTCCTACAATGAGCAGTTCTTC CASSPARPGAGGRGSYNEQFF TRBV19 - TRBJ2-1 TRBD2
TGTGCCACCAGCACCCCGGGAGGGGAGGCAAACTATGGCTACACCTTC CATSTPGGEANYGYTF TRBV15 - TRBJ1-2 -
TGTGCCAGTAGTATAAGGTCGGGGACAACACTCCGCAATCAGCCCCAGCATTTT CASSIRSGTTLRNQPQHF TRBV19 - TRBJ1-5 -
TGCGCCAGCAGCTTGGGAGGCGGTTCCTACAATGAGCAGTTCTTC CASSLGGGSYNEQFF TRBV5-1 - TRBJ2-1 -
TGTGCCAGCAGTATGTACAGGGGCTCCTACGAGCAGTACTTC CASSMYRGSYEQYF TRBV6-5 few TRBJ2-7 TRBD1
TGTGCCTGGAGTGTACGAAGACGGGGCAATCAGCCCCAGCATTTT CAWSVRRRGNQPQHF TRBV30 - TRBJ1-5 -